The sequence of this TCR beta chain was determined in a study of T-cell memory formation after mild COVID-19. Germline values: CDR1 LGHNA, CDR2 YSLEER. This CDR3 is built from 17 residues. V trimming: 0 bases; J trimming: 4 bases; junction bases outside the gene matches: 9. This clonotype was detected only a few times. 5'RACE primed at constant segments yielded TCR alpha and TCR beta cDNA libraries bearing sample barcodes and UMIs. TCRdb used MiXCR to reprocess the 5' RACE reads, holding one entry per CDR3 protein. Among roughly 250,000 distinct CDR3 sequences listed, 15% to 20% were seen once. The sample taken for sequencing was PBMCs or a T cell subset sorted from them (not recorded which). The V and J genes are TRBV4-3 and TRBJ2-3; 8 nucleotides match TRBD1. The clonotype was recovered from a man aged 18-30 years who had mild COVID-19 (a few samples of this study predate the infection). Cell type and time point are not known. CDR3: CASSQDGRQGRPDTQYF. CDR3 in DNA: TGCGCCAGCAGCCAAGACGGGAGACAGGGGAGGCCAGATACGCAGTATTTT.